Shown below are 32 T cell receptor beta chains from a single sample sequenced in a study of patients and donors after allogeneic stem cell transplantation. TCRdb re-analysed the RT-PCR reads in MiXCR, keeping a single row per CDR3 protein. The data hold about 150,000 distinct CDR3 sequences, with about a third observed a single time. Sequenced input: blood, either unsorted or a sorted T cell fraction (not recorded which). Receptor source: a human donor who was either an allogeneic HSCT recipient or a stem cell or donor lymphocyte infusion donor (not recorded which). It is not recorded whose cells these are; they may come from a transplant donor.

In DNA form, the CDR3 reads TGTGCCAGCAGTGCAACCCCCAATAATTCACCCCTCCACTTT. Its translation: CASSATPNNSPLHF. The chain has TRBV6-5 and TRBJ1-6; D remains ambiguous. Germline assignment: CDR1 MNHEY and CDR2 SVGAGI. V lost 5 bases to trimming and J lost 5 bases, with 10 bases between them. This CDR3 spans 14 amino acids.

CDR3 region: CAISTDQGGYTF. The CDR3 bases are TGTGCCATCAGTACCGACCAGGGAGGCTACACCTTC. This rearrangement joins TRBV10-3 to TRBJ1-2; D possibly corresponds to TRBD1 (5 bases). This CDR3 spans 12 amino acids. From germline, CDR1 is ENHRY and CDR2 SYGVKD. The V gene lost 5 bases and the J gene lost 8 bases, with 12 bases spanning the gap.

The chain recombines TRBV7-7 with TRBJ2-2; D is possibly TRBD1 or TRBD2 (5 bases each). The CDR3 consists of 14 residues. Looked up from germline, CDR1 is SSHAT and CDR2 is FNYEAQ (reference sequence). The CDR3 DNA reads TGTGCTAGCTCGGGGCTAACGAACACCGGGGAGCTGTTTTTT. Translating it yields CASSGLTNTGELFF.

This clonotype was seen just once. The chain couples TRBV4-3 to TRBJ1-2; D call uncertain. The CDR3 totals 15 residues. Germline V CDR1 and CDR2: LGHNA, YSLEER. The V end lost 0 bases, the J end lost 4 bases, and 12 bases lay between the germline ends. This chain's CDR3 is CASSQDWSGLYGYTF. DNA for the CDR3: TGCGCCAGCAGCCAAGATTGGTCAGGCCTCTATGGCTACACCTTC.

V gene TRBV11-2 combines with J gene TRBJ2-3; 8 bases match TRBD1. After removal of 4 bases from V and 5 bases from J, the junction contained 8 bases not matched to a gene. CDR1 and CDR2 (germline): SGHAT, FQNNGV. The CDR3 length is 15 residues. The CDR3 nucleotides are TGTGCCAGCAGCTCCTCCGACAGGGGAATAGATACGCAGTATTTT. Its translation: CASSSSDRGIDTQYF.

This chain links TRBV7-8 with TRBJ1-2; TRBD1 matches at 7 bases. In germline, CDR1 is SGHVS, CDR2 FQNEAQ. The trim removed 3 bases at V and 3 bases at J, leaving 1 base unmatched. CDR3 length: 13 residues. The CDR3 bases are TGTGCCAGCAGCTTCGGGACAGACTATGGCTACACCTTC. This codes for CASSFGTDYGYTF.

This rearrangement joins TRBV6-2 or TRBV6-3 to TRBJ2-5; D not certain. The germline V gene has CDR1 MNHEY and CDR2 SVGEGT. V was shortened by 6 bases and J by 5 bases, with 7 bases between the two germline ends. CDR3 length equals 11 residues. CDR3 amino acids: CASRTRETQYF. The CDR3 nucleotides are TGTGCCAGCAGAACCAGGGAGACCCAGTACTTC.

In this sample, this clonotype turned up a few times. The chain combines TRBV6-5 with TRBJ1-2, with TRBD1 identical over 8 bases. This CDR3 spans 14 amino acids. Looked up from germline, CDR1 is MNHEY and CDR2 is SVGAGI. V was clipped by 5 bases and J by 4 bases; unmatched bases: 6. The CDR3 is CASSPTGVGYGYTF. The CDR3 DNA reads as TGTGCCAGCAGTCCGACAGGGGTCGGCTATGGCTACACCTTC.

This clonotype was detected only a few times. CDR3 DNA: TGTGCCAGCAGAACCACAGGGGGCCACCTCGGGAAACTGTTTTTT. Its protein product is CASRTTGGHLGKLFF. This chain links TRBV6-5 with TRBJ1-4; TRBD1 agrees at 9 bases. Germline assignment: CDR1 MNHEY and CDR2 SVGAGI. The CDR3 is 15 residues long. V was pared by 6 bases and J by 11 bases, with 13 bases of the junction left unmatched.

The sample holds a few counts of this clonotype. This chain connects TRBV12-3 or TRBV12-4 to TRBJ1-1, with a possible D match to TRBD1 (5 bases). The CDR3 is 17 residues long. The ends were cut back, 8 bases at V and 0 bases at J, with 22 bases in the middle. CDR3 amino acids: CASAFPGRRGMNTEAFF. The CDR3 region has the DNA TGTGCCAGCGCTTTCCCGGGACGGCGCGGTATGAACACTGAAGCTTTCTTT.

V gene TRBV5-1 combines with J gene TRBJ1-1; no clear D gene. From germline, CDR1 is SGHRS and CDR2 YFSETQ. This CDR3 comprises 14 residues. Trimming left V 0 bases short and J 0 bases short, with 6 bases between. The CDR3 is CASSLEGMNTEAFF. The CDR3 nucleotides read TGCGCCAGCAGCTTGGAGGGTATGAACACTGAAGCTTTCTTT.

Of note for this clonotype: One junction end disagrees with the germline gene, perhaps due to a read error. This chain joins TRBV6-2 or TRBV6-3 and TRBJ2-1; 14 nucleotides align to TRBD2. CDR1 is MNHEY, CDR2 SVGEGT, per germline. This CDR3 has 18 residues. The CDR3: CASRPPGLAGASSNEQFF. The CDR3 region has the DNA TGTGCCAGCAGACCCCCGGGACTAGCGGGGGCGTCCTCCAATGAGCAGTTCTTC.

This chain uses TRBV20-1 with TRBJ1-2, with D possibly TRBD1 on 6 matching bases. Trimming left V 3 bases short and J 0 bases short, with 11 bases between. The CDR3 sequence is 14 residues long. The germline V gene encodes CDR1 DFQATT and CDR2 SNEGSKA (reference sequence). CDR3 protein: CSASGQLANYGYTF. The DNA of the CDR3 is TGCAGTGCTAGTGGACAGTTAGCTAACTATGGCTACACCTTC.

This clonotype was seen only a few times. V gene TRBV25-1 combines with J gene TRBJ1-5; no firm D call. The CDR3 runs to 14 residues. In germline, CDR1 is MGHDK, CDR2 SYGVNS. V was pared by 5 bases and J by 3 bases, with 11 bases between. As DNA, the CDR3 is TGTGCCAGCAGTCAAGGGAATTACAATCAGCCCCAGCATTTT. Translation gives CASSQGNYNQPQHF.

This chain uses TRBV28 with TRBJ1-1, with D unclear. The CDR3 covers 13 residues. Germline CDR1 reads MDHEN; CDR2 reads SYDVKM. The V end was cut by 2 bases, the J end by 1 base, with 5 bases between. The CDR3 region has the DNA TGTGCCAGCAGTTTAAAGTGGAACACTGAAGCTTTCTTT. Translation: CASSLKWNTEAFF.

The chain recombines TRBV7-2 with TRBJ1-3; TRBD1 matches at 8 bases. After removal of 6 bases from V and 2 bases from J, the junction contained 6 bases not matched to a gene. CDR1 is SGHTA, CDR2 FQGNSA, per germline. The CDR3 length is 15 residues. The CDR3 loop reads CASRSDRVPGNTIYF. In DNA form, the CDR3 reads TGTGCCAGCAGATCGGACAGGGTACCTGGAAACACCATATATTTT.

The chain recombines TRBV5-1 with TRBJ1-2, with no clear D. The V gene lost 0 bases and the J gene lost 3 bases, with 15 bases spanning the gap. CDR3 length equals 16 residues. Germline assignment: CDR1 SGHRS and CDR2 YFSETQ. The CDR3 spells CASSLDERLSDYGYTF. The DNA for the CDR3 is TGCGCCAGCAGCTTGGATGAGAGACTATCTGACTATGGCTACACCTTC.

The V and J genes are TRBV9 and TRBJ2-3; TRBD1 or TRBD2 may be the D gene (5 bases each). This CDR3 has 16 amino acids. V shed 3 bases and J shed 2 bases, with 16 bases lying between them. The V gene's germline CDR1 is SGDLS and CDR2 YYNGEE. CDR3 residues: CASSGGVSGFTDTQYF. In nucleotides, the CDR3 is TGTGCCAGCAGCGGAGGGGTCAGCGGATTCACAGATACGCAGTATTTT.

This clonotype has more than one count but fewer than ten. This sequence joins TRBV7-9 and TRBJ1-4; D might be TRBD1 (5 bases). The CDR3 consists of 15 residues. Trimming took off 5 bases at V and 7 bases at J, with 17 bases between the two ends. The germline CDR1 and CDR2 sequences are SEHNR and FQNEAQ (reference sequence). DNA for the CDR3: TGTGCCAGCAGCGCGACGACAGAGGCGGGTGAAAAACTGTTTTTT. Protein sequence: CASSATTEAGEKLFF.

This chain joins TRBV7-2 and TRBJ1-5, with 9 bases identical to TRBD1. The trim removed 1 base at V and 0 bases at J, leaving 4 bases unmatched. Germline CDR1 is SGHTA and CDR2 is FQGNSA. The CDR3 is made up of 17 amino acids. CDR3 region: CASSLGQGGHSNQPQHF. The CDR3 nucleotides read TGTGCCAGCAGCTTAGGACAGGGGGGGCATAGCAATCAGCCCCAGCATTTT.

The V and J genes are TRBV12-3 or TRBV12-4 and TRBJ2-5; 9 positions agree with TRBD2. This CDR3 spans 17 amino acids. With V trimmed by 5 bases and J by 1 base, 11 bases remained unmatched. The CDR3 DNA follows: TGTGCCAGCAGTACATTAGCGGGGGCCCCCGGCCAAGAGACCCAGTACTTC. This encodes CASSTLAGAPGQETQYF.

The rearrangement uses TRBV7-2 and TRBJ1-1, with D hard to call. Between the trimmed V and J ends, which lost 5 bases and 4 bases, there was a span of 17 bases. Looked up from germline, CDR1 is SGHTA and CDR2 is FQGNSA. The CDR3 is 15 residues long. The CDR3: CASSRVREWATEAFF. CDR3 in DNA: TGTGCCAGCAGCCGGGTGAGGGAGTGGGCCACTGAAGCTTTCTTT.

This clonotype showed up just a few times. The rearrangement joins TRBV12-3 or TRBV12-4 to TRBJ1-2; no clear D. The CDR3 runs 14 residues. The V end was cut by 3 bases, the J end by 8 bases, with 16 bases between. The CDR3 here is CASSFGRTVGGYTF. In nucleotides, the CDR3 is TGTGCCAGCAGTTTCGGACGTACCGTTGGCGGCTACACCTTC.

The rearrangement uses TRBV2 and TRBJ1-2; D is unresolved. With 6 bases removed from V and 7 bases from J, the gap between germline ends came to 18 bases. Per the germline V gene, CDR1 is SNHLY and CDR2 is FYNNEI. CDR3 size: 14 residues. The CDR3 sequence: CASRAGEGVRGYTF. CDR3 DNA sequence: TGTGCCAGCAGGGCAGGAGAGGGCGTACGTGGCTACACCTTC.

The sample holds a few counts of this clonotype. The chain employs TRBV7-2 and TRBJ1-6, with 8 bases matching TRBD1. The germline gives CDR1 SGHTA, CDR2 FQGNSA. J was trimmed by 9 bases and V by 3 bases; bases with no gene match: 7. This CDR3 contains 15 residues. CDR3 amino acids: CASSLRTGLSSPLHF. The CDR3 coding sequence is TGTGCCAGCAGCTTGAGGACAGGGCTAAGTTCACCCCTCCACTTT.

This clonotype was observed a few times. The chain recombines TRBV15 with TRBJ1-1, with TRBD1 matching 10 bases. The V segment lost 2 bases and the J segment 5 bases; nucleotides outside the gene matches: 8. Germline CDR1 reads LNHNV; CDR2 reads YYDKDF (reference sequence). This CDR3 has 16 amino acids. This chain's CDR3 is CATSRLPGQGKTEAFF. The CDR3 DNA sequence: TGTGCCACCAGCAGATTACCGGGACAGGGGAAGACTGAAGCTTTCTTT.

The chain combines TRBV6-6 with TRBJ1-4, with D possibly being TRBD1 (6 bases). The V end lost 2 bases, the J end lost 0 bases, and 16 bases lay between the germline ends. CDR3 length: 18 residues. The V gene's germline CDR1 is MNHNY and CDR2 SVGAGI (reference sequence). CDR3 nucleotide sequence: TGTGCCAGCAGTTACGAGCATTGGGGGGCAGCAACTAATGAAAAACTGTTTTTT. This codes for CASSYEHWGAATNEKLFF.

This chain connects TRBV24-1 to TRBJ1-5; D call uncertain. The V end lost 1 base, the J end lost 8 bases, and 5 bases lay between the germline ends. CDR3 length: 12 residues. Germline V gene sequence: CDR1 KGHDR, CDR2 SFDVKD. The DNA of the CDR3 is TGTGCCACCAGTGATTTTGTAAAGCCCCAGCATTTT. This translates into CATSDFVKPQHF.

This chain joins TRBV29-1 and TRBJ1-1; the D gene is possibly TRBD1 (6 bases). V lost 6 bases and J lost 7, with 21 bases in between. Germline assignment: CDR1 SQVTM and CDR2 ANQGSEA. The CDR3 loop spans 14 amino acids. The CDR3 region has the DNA TGCAGCGTCAGAAGAGGCAGGCAAGGGGGTGAAGCTTTCTTT. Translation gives CSVRRGRQGGEAFF.

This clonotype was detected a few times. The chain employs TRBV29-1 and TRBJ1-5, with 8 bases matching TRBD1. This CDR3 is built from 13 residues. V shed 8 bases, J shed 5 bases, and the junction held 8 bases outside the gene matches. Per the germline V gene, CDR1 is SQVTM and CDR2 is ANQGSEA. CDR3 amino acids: CSTSQGGDQPQHF. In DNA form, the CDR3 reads TGCAGCACATCACAGGGGGGGGATCAGCCCCAGCATTTT.

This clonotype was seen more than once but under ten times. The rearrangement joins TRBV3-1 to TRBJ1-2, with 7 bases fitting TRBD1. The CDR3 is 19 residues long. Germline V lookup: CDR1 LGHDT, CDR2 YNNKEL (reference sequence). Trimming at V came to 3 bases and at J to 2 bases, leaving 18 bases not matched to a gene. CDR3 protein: CASSHPTLEGGAVNYGYTF. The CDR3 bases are TGTGCCAGCAGCCATCCCACTTTAGAAGGGGGCGCGGTCAACTATGGCTACACCTTC.

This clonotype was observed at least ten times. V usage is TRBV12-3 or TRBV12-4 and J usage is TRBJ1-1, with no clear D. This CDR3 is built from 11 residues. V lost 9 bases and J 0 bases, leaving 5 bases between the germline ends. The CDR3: CASRVNTEAFF. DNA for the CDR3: TGTGCCAGTCGGGTGAACACTGAAGCTTTCTTT.